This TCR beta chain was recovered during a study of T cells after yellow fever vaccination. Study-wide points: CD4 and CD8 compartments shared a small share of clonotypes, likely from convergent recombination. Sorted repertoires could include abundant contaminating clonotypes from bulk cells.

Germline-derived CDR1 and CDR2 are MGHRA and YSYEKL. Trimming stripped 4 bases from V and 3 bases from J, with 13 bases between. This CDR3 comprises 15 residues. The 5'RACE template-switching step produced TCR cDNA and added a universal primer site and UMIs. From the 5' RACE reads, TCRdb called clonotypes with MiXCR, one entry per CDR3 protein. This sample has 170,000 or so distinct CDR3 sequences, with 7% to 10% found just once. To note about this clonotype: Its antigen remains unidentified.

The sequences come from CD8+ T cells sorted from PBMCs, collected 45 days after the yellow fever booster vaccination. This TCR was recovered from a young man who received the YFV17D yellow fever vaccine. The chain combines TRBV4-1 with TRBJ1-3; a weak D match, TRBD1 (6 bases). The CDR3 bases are TGCGCCAGCAGCCTATCAGGGGTCTTTGGAAACACCATATATTTT. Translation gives CASSLSGVFGNTIYF.